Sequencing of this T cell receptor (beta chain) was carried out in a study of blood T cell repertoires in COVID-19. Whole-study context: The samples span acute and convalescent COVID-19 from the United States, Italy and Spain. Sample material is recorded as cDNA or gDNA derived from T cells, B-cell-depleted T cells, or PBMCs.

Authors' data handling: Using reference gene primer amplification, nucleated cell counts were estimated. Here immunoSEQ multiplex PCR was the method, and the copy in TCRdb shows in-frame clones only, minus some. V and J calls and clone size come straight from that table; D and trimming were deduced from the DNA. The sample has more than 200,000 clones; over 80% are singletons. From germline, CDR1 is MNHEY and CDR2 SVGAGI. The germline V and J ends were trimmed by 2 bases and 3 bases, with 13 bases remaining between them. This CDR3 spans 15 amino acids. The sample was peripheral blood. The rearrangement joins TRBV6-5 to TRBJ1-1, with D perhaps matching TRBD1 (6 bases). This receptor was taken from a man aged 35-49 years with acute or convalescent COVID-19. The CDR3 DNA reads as TGTGCCAGCAGTTACCGGGAGGGGGTGTACACTGAAGCTTTCTTT. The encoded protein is CASSYREGVYTEAFF.